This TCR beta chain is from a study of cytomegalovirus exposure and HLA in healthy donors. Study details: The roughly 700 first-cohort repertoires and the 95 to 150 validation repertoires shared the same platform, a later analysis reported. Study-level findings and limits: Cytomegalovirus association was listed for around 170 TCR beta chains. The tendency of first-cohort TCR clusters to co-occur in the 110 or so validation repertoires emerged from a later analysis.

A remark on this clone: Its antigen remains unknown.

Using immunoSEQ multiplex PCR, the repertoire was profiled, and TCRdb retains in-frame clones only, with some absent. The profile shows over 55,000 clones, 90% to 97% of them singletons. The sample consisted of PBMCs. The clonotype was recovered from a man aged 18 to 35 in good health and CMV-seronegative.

The CDR3 nucleotides are TGCGCCAGCAGCCAAGTTTTTAGGGACAGGGAGGCCTACGAGCAGTACTTC. Encoded protein: CASSQVFRDREAYEQYF. The chain couples TRBV4-1 to TRBJ2-7; 9 bases align to TRBD1. This CDR3 spans 17 amino acids. After removal of 1 base from V and 2 bases from J, the junction contained 9 bases not matched to a gene. CDR1 is MGHRA and CDR2 is YSYEKL in the germline V gene.